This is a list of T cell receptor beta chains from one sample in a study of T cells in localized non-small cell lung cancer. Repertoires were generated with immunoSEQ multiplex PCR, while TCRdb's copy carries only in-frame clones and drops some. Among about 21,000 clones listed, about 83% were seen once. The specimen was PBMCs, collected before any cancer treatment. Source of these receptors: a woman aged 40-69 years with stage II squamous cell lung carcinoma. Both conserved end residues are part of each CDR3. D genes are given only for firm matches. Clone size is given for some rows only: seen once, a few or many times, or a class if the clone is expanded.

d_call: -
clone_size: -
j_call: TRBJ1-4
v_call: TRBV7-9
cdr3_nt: TGTGCCAGCAGCTTAGGCTCGGGGGCTCGAGAAAAACTGTTTTTT
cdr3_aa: CASSLGSGAREKLFF

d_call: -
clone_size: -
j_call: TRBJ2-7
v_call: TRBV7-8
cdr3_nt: TGTGCCAGCAGCGCCACCTCCTACGAGCAGTACTTC
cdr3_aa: CASSATSYEQYF

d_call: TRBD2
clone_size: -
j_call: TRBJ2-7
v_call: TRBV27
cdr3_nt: TGTGCCAGCAGGACCGGGACTAGCCTCTACGAGCAGTACTTC
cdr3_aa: CASRTGTSLYEQYF

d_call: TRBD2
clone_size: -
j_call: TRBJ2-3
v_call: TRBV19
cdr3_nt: TGTGCCAGTAGTATGACTAGCGGGAGGGCCCTCGTTAGCACAGATACGCAGTATTTT
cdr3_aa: CASSMTSGRALVSTDTQYF

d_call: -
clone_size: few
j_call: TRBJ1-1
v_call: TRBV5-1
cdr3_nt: TGCGCCAGCAGCAAGGGGACCGAGAACACTGAAGCTTTCTTT
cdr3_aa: CASSKGTENTEAFF

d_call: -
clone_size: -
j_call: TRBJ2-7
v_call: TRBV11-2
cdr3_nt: TGTGCCAGCAGCTTACGGCAGGCGCCCTCTTGGCAGTACTTC
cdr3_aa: CASSLRQAPSWQYF

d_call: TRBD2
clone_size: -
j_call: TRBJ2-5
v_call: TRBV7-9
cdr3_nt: TGTGCCAGCAGCTCTTGGACTAGCGGGCAAGAGACCCAGTACTTC
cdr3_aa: CASSSWTSGQETQYF

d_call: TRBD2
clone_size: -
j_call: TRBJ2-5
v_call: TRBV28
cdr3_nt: TGTGCCAGCAGTTTACCTAGCGGGGGGAAAGAGACCCAGTACTTC
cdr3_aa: CASSLPSGGKETQYF

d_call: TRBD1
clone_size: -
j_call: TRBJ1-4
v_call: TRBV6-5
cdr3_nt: TGTGCCAGCAGTTCTCAGACAGGGGGCCTTGAAAAACTGTTTTTT
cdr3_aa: CASSSQTGGLEKLFF

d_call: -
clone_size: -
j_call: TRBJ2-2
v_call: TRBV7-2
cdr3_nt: TGTGCCAGCAGATTATCGGTCAGGGGAGCCGGGGAGCTGTTTTTT
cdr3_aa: CASRLSVRGAGELFF

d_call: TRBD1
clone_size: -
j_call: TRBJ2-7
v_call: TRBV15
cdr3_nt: TGTGCCACCAGCAGAGATGCGGGACAGGGAAACGAGCAGTACTTC
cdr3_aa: CATSRDAGQGNEQYF

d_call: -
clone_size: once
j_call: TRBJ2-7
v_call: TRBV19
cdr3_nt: TGTGCCAGTAGTACCTCTCAACGTGGGGCCTACGAGCAGTACTTC
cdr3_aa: CASSTSQRGAYEQYF

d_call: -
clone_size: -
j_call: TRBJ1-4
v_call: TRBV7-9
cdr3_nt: TGTGCCAGCAGCAAGCTCCCCGGCGTCCTTTACAATGAAAAACTGTTTTTT
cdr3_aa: CASSKLPGVLYNEKLFF

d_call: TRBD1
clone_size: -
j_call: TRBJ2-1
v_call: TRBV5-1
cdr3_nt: TGCGCCAGCAGCTCGACAGGGTCATTATACAATGAGCAGTTCTTC
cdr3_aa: CASSSTGSLYNEQFF

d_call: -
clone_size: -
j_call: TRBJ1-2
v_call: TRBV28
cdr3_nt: TGTGCCAGCAGTTTAAATGTGCGTAACTATGGCTACACCTTC
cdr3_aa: CASSLNVRNYGYTF

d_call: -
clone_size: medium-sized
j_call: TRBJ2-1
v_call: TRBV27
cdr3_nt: TGTGCCAGCAGTCCAACCACAGGGGAGGACGAGCAGTTCTTC
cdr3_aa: CASSPTTGEDEQFF

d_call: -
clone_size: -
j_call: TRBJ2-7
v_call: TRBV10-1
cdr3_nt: TGCGCCAGCAGTCCTATAGGTTCGGCGGGGAATAAGGACCACGAGCAGTACTTC
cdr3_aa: CASSPIGSAGNKDHEQYF

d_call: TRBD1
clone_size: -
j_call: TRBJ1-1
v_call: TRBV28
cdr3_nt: TGTGCCAGCAGTCTAGGACAGGGAGGTGTTTTGACTGAAGCTTTCTTT
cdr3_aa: CASSLGQGGVLTEAFF

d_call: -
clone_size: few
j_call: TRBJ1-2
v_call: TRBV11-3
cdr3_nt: TGTGCCAGCAGCTTTGGTCGGAAGGGTGGCTACACCTTC
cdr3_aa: CASSFGRKGGYTF

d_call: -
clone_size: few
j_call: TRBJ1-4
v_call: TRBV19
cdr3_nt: TGTGCCAGTAGTATAGTCGGGGTTGGAAATGAAAAACTGTTTTTT
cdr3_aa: CASSIVGVGNEKLFF

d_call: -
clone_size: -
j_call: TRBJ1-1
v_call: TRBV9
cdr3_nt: TGTGCCAGCAGCGTAGACGCTATGAACACTGAAGCTTTCTTT
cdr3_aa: CASSVDAMNTEAFF

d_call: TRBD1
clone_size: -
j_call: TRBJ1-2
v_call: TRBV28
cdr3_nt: TGTGCCAGCAGTTCCGGGACAGGGTCTCTTGGGGACTATGGCTACACCTTC
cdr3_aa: CASSSGTGSLGDYGYTF

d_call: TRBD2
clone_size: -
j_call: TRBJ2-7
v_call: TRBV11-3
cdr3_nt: TGTGCCAGCAGCCCGACTAGCGGGAGCTACGAGCAGTACTTC
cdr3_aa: CASSPTSGSYEQYF

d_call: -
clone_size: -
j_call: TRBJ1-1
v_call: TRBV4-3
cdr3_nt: TGCGCCAGCAGTGACAGGCTAAGGGGACCGAACACTGAAGCTTTCTTT
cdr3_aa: CASSDRLRGPNTEAFF

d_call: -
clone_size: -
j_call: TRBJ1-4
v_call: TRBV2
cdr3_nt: TGTGCCAGCAGTGCGGGGGGGCGGTTGCGTGAGGACGAAAAACTGTTTTTT
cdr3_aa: CASSAGGRLREDEKLFF

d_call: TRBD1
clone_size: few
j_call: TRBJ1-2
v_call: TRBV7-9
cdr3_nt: TGTGCCAGCAGTTCACAGGGGACCTATGGCTACACCTTC
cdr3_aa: CASSSQGTYGYTF

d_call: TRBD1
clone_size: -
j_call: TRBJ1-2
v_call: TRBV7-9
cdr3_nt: TGTGCCAGCAGCCATACAGGGGTCAGATATGGCTACACCTTC
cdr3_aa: CASSHTGVRYGYTF

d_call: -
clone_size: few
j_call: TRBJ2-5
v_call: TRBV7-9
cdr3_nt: TGTGCCAGCAGCTTAGGGTTCCAAGAGACCCAGTACTTC
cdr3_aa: CASSLGFQETQYF

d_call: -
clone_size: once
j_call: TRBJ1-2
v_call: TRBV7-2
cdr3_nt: TGTGCCAGCAGCCCTCCGTGGGATCGTAGGGCCTTC
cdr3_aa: CASSPPWDRRAF

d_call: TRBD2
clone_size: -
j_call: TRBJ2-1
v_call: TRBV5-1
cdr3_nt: TGCGCCAGCAGCTTGGGCGGGGGGGCCGACAATGAGCAGTTCTTC
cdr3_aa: CASSLGGGADNEQFF

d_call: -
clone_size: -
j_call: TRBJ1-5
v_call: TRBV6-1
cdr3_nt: TGTGCCAGCAGTGAAGCTTGGGGGTATAGCAATCAGCCCCAGCATTTT
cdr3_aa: CASSEAWGYSNQPQHF

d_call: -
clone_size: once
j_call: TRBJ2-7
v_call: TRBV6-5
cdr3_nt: TGTGCCAGCAGACCAGGGTACGGCGAGCAGTACTTC
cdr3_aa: CASRPGYGEQYF

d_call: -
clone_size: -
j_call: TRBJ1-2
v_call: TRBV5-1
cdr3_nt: TGCGCCAGCAGCCCGACGGCTAACTATGGCTACACCTTC
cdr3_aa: CASSPTANYGYTF

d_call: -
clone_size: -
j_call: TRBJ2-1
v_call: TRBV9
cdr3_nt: TGTGCCAGCTCTAGGTATTTCTCCTACAATGAGCAGTTCTTC
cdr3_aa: CASSRYFSYNEQFF

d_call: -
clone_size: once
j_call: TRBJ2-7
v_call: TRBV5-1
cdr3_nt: TGCGCCAGCAGCTTGGATCAGGGGTACGAGCAGTACTTC
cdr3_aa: CASSLDQGYEQYF

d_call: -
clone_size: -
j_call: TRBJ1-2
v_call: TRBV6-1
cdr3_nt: TGTGCCAGCAGTGGCCCGACAGAATACTATGGCTACACCTTC
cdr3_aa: CASSGPTEYYGYTF

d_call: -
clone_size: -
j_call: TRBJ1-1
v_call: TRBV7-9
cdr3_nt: TGTGCCAGCAGCTTACGCAGGAACACTGAAGCTTTCTTT
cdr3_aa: CASSLRRNTEAFF

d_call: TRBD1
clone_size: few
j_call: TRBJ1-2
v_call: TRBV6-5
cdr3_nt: TGTGCCAGCGGACGACAGGGTGGCGCGGGGGGCTACACCTTC
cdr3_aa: CASGRQGGAGGYTF

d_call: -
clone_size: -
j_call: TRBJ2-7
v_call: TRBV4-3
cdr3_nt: TGCGCCAGCAGCCAAGGAATCGAGGGCTCCTACGAGCAGTACTTC
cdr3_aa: CASSQGIEGSYEQYF

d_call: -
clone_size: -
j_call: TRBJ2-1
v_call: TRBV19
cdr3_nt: TGTGCCAGTAGTATGGGCCAAGTCAATGAGCAGTTCTTC
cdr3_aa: CASSMGQVNEQFF

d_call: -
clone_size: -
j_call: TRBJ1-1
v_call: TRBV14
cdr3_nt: TGTGCCAGCAGCCAAGGGCTGGGACGGCATACCAACACTGAAGCTTTCTTT
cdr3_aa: CASSQGLGRHTNTEAFF

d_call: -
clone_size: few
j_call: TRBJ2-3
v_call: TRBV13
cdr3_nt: TGTGCCAGCAGCTCCCCCGTTGTAAACACAGATACGCAGTATTTT
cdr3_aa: CASSSPVVNTDTQYF

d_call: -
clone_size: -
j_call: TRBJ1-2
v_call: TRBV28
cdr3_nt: TGTGCCAGCAGTTTAGCGACCGGGCTAACTAACTATGGCTACACCTTC
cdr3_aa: CASSLATGLTNYGYTF

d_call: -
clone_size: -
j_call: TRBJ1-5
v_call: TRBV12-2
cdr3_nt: TGTGCAAGTCGCTTAGGCACAGGCAATCAGCCCCAGCATTTT
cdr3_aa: CASRLGTGNQPQHF

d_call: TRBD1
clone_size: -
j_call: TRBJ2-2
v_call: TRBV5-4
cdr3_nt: TGTGCCAGCAGCTTGGTAGGGGGCCTGAACACCGGGGAGCTGTTTTTT
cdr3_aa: CASSLVGGLNTGELFF

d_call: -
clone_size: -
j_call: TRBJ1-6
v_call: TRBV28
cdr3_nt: TGTGCCAGCAGTTTGGCGGGGGCTAATTCACCCCTCCACTTT
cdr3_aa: CASSLAGANSPLHF

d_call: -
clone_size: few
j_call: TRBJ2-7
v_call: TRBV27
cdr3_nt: TGTGCCAGCAGATCTCAGGGCAAGCAGTACTTC
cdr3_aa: CASRSQGKQYF

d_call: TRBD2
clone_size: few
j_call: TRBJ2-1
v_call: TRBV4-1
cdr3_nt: TGCGCCAGCAGCCAACTATGGGAGCCCGGGAGGGCGTACAATGAGCAGTTCTTC
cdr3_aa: CASSQLWEPGRAYNEQFF

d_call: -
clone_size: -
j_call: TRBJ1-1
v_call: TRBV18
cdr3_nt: TGTGCCAGCTCACCTCAGGGGAACGCTGAAGCTTTCTTT
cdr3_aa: CASSPQGNAEAFF

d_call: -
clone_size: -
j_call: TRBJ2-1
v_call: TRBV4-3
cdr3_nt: TGCGCCAGCAGCCAAGAAGCGGCCAGGGGGGGTTACAATGAGCAGTTCTTC
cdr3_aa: CASSQEAARGGYNEQFF

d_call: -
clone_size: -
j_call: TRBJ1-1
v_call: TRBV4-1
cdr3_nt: TGCGCCAGCAGCCAAGGCGGGACTAGGAACACTGAAGCTTTCTTT
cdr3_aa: CASSQGGTRNTEAFF

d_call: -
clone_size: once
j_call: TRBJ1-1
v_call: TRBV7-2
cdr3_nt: TGTGCCAGCAGCTTATCTTTCGGGGGAACTGAAGCTTTCTTT
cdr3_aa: CASSLSFGGTEAFF

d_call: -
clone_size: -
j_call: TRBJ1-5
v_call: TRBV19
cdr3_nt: TGTGCCAGTAGCATGGGACCTCTCAATCAGCCCCAGCATTTT
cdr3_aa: CASSMGPLNQPQHF

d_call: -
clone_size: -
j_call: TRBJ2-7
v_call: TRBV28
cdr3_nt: TGTGCCAGCAGTTTACCCGACAGTCCACCCTACGAGCAGTACTTC
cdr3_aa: CASSLPDSPPYEQYF

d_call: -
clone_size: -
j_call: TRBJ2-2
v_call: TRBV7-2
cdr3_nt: TGTGCCAGCAGCTTAGAACAGGGGAGGGCCGGGGAGCTGTTTTTT
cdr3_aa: CASSLEQGRAGELFF